The text below deals with one T cell receptor (beta chain). Its antigen is unknown. Base quality data are lacking; no much larger clone is found one base away. This record comes from a study of blood T cell repertoires in COVID-19 (dated by TCRdb to about 2020). Turning to the overall study: The collaborator samples originated in the United States, Italy and Spain and spanned the acute and convalescent phases of COVID-19. The prospective study material was composed of cDNA or gDNA derived from T cells, B-cell-depleted T cells, or PBMCs. The dataset comprised deeply sampled blood TCRbeta repertoires from subjects exposed to, actively infected with, or recovered from COVID-19. The repertoires were released in a freely available public database intended as a resource for research on the immune response to SARS-CoV-2. Samples were obtained from the ongoing ImmuneRACE study (first 160 participants) and from 1,254 subjects provided by 6 global collaborators. The sample metadata nearly always contained a de-identified subject ID, COVID-19 status, age in years and sex. Where HLA class I and class II types were available, the types were taken from metadata supplied by the sample provider, not from assay-based typing.

Study-wide findings and limitations: The amount of clinical and demographic metadata varied by source and participant and was provided uncurated.

Enrolling through a virtual design, the prospective study's participants ranged in age from roughly 18 to 90 years and lived across roughly 24 United States geographic areas. In the prospective study, participants were assigned to cohorts based on the clinical history participants reported in a screening survey and a study questionnaire. Recovered participants in ImmuneRACE Cohort 3 were defined by two consecutive negative NP/OP PCR tests, clearance by a healthcare professional, or resolution of symptoms. Mobile phlebotomists in the prospective study collected whole blood, serum and a nasopharyngeal or oropharyngeal swab from every participant. Additional blood draws and questionnaires over an approximately two-month period could optionally be provided by prospective study participants. Blood samples from the prospective study were shipped frozen or at room temperature prior to DNA extraction.

TCRbeta CDR3 regions were amplified from genomic DNA by means of the immunoSEQ Assay, a bias-controlled multiplex PCR. Per the authors' processing: The number of nucleated cells in each sample was estimated by amplification of reference gene primers within the assay. Sequence reads were collapsed and filtered to measure the absolute abundance of every unique TCRbeta CDR3 rearrangement. For each sample, productive Simpson clonality was calculated as the square root of Simpson's diversity index across productive rearrangements. Not all clones reach the TCRdb copy of this immuneACCESS table, which keeps in-frame sequences only. Checked studies attribute under half of the gap to unresolved V genes and leave the rest unexplained. V and J calls and clone size are as listed in that table; D and trimming were resolved from the DNA. This sample has hundreds of thousands of clones in its table, and approximately 84% of those were observed once. The ten most abundant clones make up 2.5% to 3% of the sample.

The receptor comes from a woman between 25 and 40 years old who had recovered from COVID-19. The sample was PBMCs or T cells enriched from blood (not recorded which).

The DNA sequence reads TGTGCCAGCAGCGTAGGGTCGGGAAGTTTCGGGGAGCTGTTTTTT. This codes for CASSVGSGSFGELFF. Here the chain combines TRBV9 and TRBJ2-2; matching of 5 bases hints at TRBD2 as the D gene. Measured from the cysteine to the phenylalanine, the CDR3 is 15 residues long. Just the 45-base CDR3 DNA is kept, in frame starting at base 1. The germline V gene provides CDR1 SGDLS and CDR2 YYNGEE. The trim is 0 bases for V and 7 bases for J, with a gap of 13 bases between the germline ends.